What follows is one T cell receptor beta chain and its context. The data were taken from a study of response to subunit inactivated influenza vaccine. Looked up from germline, CDR1 is SGHVS and CDR2 is FQNEAQ. The CDR3 consists of 13 residues. Trimming took 1 base from V and 12 from J, leaving 13 bases between them. TCRdb redid the calling of the RT-PCR reads with MiXCR, one entry per CDR3 protein. The sample records about 780,000 distinct CDR3 sequences, roughly 18% being singletons. The material was PBMCs from blood, obtained more than 4 days after vaccination. This TCR was recovered from a middle-aged man who received an inactivated influenza vaccine. This chain connects TRBV7-8 to TRBJ2-1; no clear D gene. The CDR3 DNA reads as TGTGCCAGCAGCTTAGGCGAGGTTGGTGTGCAGTTCTTC. This encodes CASSLGEVGVQFF.